A selection of T cell receptor beta chains follows, all from one sample in a study of T cells in localized non-small cell lung cancer. Assay used: immunoSEQ multiplex PCR; TCRdb lists only in-frame clones, some missing. The sample holds fewer than 20,000 clones; approximately 82% are singletons and the top ten take nearly 35%. The sequenced sample was peripheral blood, obtained before any cancer treatment. Receptors originate from an older male donor with stage III lung adenocarcinoma. Each CDR3 is given with its conserved first and last residue. A D gene is named only where the DNA matches it firmly. Clone size, where shown, is once, few, many, or a class for clones that have expanded.

D	size	V	J	CDR3	DNA
.	few	TRBV27	TRBJ1-2	CASSLSWAGQDYTF	TGTGCCAGCAGTTTATCATGGGCAGGGCAAGACTACACCTTC
.	.	TRBV5-1	TRBJ2-5	CASSRDRTQETQYF	TGCGCCAGCAGCCGAGACAGAACCCAAGAGACCCAGTACTTC
TRBD1	.	TRBV5-5	TRBJ1-6	CASSLGPGQGTYNSPLHF	TGTGCCAGCAGCTTGGGGCCGGGACAGGGGACCTATAATTCACCCCTCCACTTT
.	.	TRBV30	TRBJ1-5	CAWSEQSNQPQHF	TGTGCCTGGAGTGAACAGTCTAATCAGCCCCAGCATTTT
.	.	TRBV9	TRBJ2-1	CASSVEGTRDNEQFF	TGTGCCAGCAGCGTAGAGGGGACCCGAGACAATGAGCAGTTCTTC
.	.	TRBV6-1	TRBJ1-1	CASRRDPTVSEAFF	TGTGCCAGCAGGAGGGACCCGACAGTATCTGAAGCTTTCTTT
TRBD2	.	TRBV11-2	TRBJ2-3	CASRGSTSGWGTDTQYF	TGTGCCAGCAGAGGTAGCACTAGCGGGTGGGGCACAGATACGCAGTATTTT
.	few	TRBV6-1	TRBJ2-1	CASSTTKQFF	TGTGCCAGCTCCACTACAAAGCAGTTCTTC
TRBD1	.	TRBV15	TRBJ2-1	CATSARTGGFGSEQFF	TGTGCCACCAGCGCGCGGACAGGGGGCTTTGGATCTGAGCAGTTCTTC
.	.	TRBV11-3	TRBJ2-3	CASSRDGTASTDTQYF	TGTGCCAGCAGCCGGGACGGGACTGCTAGCACAGATACGCAGTATTTT
.	.	TRBV5-5	TRBJ2-1	CASSSLIRGARINEQFF	TGTGCCAGCAGCTCCCTTATCAGGGGCGCGAGGATCAATGAGCAGTTCTTC
.	.	TRBV15	TRBJ1-1	CATSLGGSTEAFF	TGTGCCACCAGTCTGGGAGGGTCCACTGAAGCTTTCTTT
.	.	TRBV6-5	TRBJ1-1	CASRAGFEGGTEAFF	TGTGCCTCGAGGGCGGGGTTTGAGGGGGGAACTGAAGCTTTCTTT
.	medium-sized	TRBV2	TRBJ1-4	CASMETSATNEKLFF	TGTGCCAGCATGGAAACTTCTGCAACTAATGAAAAACTGTTTTTT
.	.	TRBV19	TRBJ1-1	CASSIPQGRGMNTEAFF	TGTGCCAGTAGTATACCCCAGGGCCGGGGTATGAACACTGAAGCTTTCTTT
TRBD1	.	TRBV11-2	TRBJ2-5	CASSFTGGLQETQYF	TGTGCCAGCAGCTTCACAGGGGGCCTACAAGAGACCCAGTACTTC
.	.	TRBV7-9	TRBJ1-4	CASSLPMGKLFF	TGTGCCAGCAGCTTACCAATGGGGAAACTGTTTTTT
.	.	TRBV7-3	TRBJ2-6	CASSSTGTVSSGANVLTF	TGTGCCAGCAGCTCAACCGGGACGGTGAGCTCTGGGGCCAACGTCCTGACTTTC
.	.	TRBV12-5	TRBJ1-4	CASAGRNNEKLFF	TGTGCTAGTGCGGGGCGTAATAATGAAAAACTGTTTTTT
.	.	TRBV4-2	TRBJ1-2	CASSRERTNYGYTF	TGTGCCAGCAGCCGAGAGAGAACCAACTATGGCTACACCTTC
TRBD1	.	TRBV30	TRBJ2-1	CAWSDLGTGAYNEQFF	TGTGCCTGGAGTGACCTAGGGACAGGGGCCTACAATGAGCAGTTCTTC
.	.	TRBV6-1	TRBJ1-4	CATGTPSNEKLFF	TGTGCCACCGGGACACCGAGTAATGAAAAACTGTTTTTT
.	.	TRBV7-3	TRBJ1-1	CASSLQPDGLTEAFF	TGTGCCAGCAGCTTACAACCTGACGGACTTACTGAAGCTTTCTTT
.	.	TRBV2	TRBJ2-3	CASSGGSFRGTDTQYF	TGTGCCAGCAGTGGAGGGTCCTTTAGAGGCACAGATACGCAGTATTTT
TRBD1	.	TRBV10-3	TRBJ1-2	CAISGQGSGYTF	TGTGCCATCAGTGGACAGGGTTCTGGCTACACCTTC
.	.	TRBV19	TRBJ1-6	CASSVGVYNSPLHF	TGTGCCAGTTCGGTTGGGGTTTATAATTCACCCCTCCACTTT
.	once	TRBV2	TRBJ1-6	CASSVGQGHSPLHF	TGTGCCAGCAGTGTAGGGCAGGGACATTCACCCCTCCACTTT
.	once	TRBV7-8	TRBJ2-7	CASSSNSLAVSSYEQYF	TGTGCCAGCAGCTCAAACAGCCTTGCTGTTTCATCCTACGAGCAGTACTTC
TRBD1	.	TRBV6-6	TRBJ2-1	CASSGRDRGYNEQFF	TGTGCCAGCAGTGGCCGGGACAGGGGATACAATGAGCAGTTCTTC
.	.	TRBV2	TRBJ1-5	CASRDTPWDGQPQHF	TGTGCCAGCAGGGACACCCCGTGGGATGGTCAGCCCCAGCATTTT
TRBD2	.	TRBV5-1	TRBJ2-4	CASSPLVGTSGGAVTKNIQYF	TGCGCCAGCAGCCCCTTGGTGGGGACTAGCGGGGGGGCCGTAACCAAAAACATTCAGTACTTC
.	.	TRBV2	TRBJ1-2	CASSEVLGLPDGYTF	TGTGCCAGCAGTGAAGTCCTCGGGCTACCGGATGGCTACACCTTC
.	.	TRBV2	TRBJ1-5	CASSENQGSQPQHF	TGTGCCAGCAGTGAAAATCAGGGCTCTCAGCCCCAGCATTTT
TRBD2	.	TRBV5-1	TRBJ2-3	CASSLGSGGASDTQYF	TGCGCCAGCAGCTTGGGGAGCGGGGGGGCTTCAGATACGCAGTATTTT
.	.	TRBV9	TRBJ1-5	CASSVGGGGQPQHF	TGTGCCAGCAGCGTAGGAGGGGGAGGTCAGCCCCAGCATTTT
TRBD1	.	TRBV5-1	TRBJ1-2	CASSGRPRGRENGYTF	TGCGCCAGCAGCGGAAGACCAAGGGGGCGCGAGAATGGCTACACCTTC
.	.	TRBV7-9	TRBJ2-3	CASSLGHSDTQYF	TGTGCCAGCAGCTTGGGACACTCAGATACGCAGTATTTT
TRBD1	.	TRBV18	TRBJ1-2	CASSSTLTGPDGYTF	TGTGCCAGCTCATCAACCCTGACAGGGCCAGATGGCTACACCTTC
TRBD1	.	TRBV4-1	TRBJ2-3	CASSQEDRTPTDTQYF	TGCGCCAGCAGCCAAGAGGACAGGACGCCCACAGATACGCAGTATTTT
TRBD1	.	TRBV6-5	TRBJ2-7	CASSKDRAYEQYF	TGTGCCAGCAGTAAGGACAGGGCGTACGAGCAGTACTTC
.	few	TRBV5-4	TRBJ1-2	CASSLDGNYGYTF	TGTGCCAGCAGCTTGGACGGCAACTATGGCTACACCTTC
TRBD1	once	TRBV10-1	TRBJ2-5	CASSEGQGVQETQYF	TGCGCCAGCAGTGAGGGACAGGGGGTCCAAGAGACCCAGTACTTC
TRBD1	.	TRBV7-2	TRBJ1-6	CASSLGGTGMNSPLHF	TGTGCCAGCAGCTTAGGGGGGACAGGGATGAATTCACCCCTCCACTTT
.	.	TRBV2	TRBJ1-1	CASRADKWAEAFF	TGTGCCAGCAGGGCAGACAAGTGGGCTGAAGCTTTCTTT
TRBD1	once	TRBV28	TRBJ2-1	CASSLEQGRNEQFF	TGTGCCAGCAGTTTGGAACAGGGGAGAAATGAGCAGTTCTTC
.	few	TRBV10-2	TRBJ2-1	CASSESTRGRSSYNEQFF	TGCGCCAGCAGTGAGTCGACTCGGGGCAGGAGCTCCTACAATGAGCAGTTCTTC
TRBD1	.	TRBV7-9	TRBJ2-2	CASSTGQGAEELFF	TGTGCCAGCAGCACCGGACAGGGGGCGGAGGAGCTGTTTTTT
TRBD1	.	TRBV6-4	TRBJ2-3	CASSEQGVSTDTQYF	TGTGCCAGCAGTGAACAGGGGGTTAGCACAGATACGCAGTATTTT
.	.	TRBV7-9	TRBJ2-5	CASRSARGGETQYF	TGTGCCAGCAGGTCCGCTAGGGGCGGAGAGACCCAGTACTTC